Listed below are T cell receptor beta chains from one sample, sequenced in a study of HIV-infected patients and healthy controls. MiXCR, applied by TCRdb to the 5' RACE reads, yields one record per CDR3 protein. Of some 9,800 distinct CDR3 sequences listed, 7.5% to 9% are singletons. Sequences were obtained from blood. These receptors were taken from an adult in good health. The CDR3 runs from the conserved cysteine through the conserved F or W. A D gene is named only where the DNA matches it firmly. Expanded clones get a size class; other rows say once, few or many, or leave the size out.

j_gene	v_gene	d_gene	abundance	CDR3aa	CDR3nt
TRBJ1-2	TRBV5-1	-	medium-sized	CASSLGLDGLPGYTF	TGCGCCAGCAGCTTGGGTTTGGACGGCCTCCCAGGCTACACCTTC
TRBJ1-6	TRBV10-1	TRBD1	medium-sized	CASRGTGGSPLHF	TGCGCCAGCAGAGGGACAGGGGGGTCACCCCTCCACTTT
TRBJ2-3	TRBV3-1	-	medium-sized	CASSQDWADTQYF	TGTGCCAGCAGCCAAGATTGGGCAGATACGCAGTATTTT
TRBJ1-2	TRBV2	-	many	CASSETLRDGYTF	TGTGCCAGCAGTGAGACCCTGAGGGATGGCTACACCTTC
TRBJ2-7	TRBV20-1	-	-	CSASEWGPGSYEQYF	TGCAGTGCTAGCGAGTGGGGCCCGGGCTCCTACGAGCAGTACTTC
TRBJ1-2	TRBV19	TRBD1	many	CASSPPGQGRRGYTF	TGTGCCAGTAGTCCCCCCGGACAGGGGAGAAGAGGCTACACCTTC
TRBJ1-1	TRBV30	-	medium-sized	CAWSLTGRTEAFF	TGTGCCTGGAGTCTGACAGGCCGCACTGAAGCTTTCTTT
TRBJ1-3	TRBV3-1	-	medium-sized	CASSPGAFNTIYF	TGTGCCAGCAGCCCAGGTGCATTTAACACCATATATTTT
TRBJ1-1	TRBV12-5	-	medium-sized	CASGLAGMNTEAFF	TGTGCTAGTGGTTTGGCAGGGATGAACACTGAAGCTTTCTTT
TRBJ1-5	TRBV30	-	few	CAWTNRVNQPQHF	TGTGCCTGGACCAACAGGGTTAATCAGCCCCAGCATTTT
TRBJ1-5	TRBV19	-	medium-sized	CASSADFRAISNQPQHF	TGTGCCAGTAGTGCAGATTTTCGGGCGATTAGCAATCAGCCCCAGCATTTT
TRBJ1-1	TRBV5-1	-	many	CASSLDGQTSNTEAFF	TGCGCCAGCAGCTTGGACGGACAGACATCGAACACTGAAGCTTTCTTT
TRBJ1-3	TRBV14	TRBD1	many	CASSQRTGSTIYF	TGTGCCAGCAGCCAAAGGACAGGGAGCACCATATATTTT
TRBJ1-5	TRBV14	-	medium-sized	CASSPGARQPQHF	TGTGCCAGCAGCCCCGGGGCTCGTCAGCCCCAGCATTTT
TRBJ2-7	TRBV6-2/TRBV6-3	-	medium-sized	CASTSPGYEQYF	TGTGCCAGCACAAGCCCAGGGTACGAGCAGTACTTC